This T cell receptor beta chain originates from a study of PD-L1 blockade in urothelial cancer. Study-level information: Median T cell yield per blood sample was about 140,000 cells.

With V trimmed by 7 bases and J by 3 bases, 11 bases remained unmatched. There are 15 residues in the CDR3. Germline CDR1 SQVTM, CDR2 ANQGSEA. The repertoire was sequenced with immunoSEQ multiplex PCR; TCRdb's copy has only in-frame clones and lacks some. The table shows 70,000 to 75,000 clones, with 85% to 90% occurring only once. V gene TRBV29-1 combines with J gene TRBJ1-2, with 10 nucleotides matching TRBD1. The clonotype was recovered from a man in his fifties or sixties with urothelial cancer. This material consisted of PBMCs, taken around atezolizumab (anti-PD-L1) treatment. DNA for the CDR3: TGCAGCGCCGTCGAGACAGGGGGCATCTACTATGGCTACACCTTC. It encodes CSAVETGGIYYGYTF.